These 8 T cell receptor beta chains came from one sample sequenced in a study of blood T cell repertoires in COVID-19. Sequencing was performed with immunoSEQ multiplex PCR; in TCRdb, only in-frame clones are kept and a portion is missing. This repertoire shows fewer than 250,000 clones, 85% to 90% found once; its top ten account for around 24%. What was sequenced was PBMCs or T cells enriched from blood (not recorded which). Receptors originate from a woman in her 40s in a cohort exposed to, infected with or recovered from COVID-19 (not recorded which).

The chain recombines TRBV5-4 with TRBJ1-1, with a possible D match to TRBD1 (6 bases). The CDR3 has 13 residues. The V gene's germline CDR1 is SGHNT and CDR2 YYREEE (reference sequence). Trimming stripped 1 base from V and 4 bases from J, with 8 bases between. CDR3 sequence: CASSLSRGTEAFF. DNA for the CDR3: TGTGCCAGCAGCTTGTCCAGGGGCACTGAAGCTTTCTTT.

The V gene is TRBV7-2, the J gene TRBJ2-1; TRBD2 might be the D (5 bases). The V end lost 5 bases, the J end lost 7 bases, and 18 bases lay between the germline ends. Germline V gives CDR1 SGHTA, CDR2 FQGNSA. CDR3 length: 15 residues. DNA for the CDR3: TGTGCCAGCAGCACGTCCACGCTAGCTCGAAATGAGCAGTTCTTC. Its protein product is CASSTSTLARNEQFF.

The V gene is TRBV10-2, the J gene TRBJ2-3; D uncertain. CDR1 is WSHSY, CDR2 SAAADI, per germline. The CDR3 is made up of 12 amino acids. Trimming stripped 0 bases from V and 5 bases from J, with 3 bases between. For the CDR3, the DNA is TGCGCCAGCAGTGAGTCTATAGATACGCAGTATTTT. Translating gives CASSESIDTQYF.

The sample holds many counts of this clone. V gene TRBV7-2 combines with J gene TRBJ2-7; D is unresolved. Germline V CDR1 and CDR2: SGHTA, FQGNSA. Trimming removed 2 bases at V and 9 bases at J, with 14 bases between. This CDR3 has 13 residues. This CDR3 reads CASSLTETNWQYF. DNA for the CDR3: TGTGCCAGCAGCTTAACGGAGACGAACTGGCAGTACTTC.

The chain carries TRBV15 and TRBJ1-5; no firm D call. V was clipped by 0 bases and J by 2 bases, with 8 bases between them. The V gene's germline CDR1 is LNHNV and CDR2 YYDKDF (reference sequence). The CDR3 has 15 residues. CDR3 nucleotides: TGTGCCACCAGCAGAGACTACAGCCGCAATCAGCCCCAGCATTTT. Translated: CATSRDYSRNQPQHF.

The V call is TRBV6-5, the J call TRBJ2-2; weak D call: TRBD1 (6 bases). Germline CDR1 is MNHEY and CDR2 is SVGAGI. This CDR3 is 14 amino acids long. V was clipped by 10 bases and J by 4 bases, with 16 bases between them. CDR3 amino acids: CATSWGRSTGELFF. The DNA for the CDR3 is TGTGCCACGTCCTGGGGGCGCAGCACCGGGGAGCTGTTTTTT.

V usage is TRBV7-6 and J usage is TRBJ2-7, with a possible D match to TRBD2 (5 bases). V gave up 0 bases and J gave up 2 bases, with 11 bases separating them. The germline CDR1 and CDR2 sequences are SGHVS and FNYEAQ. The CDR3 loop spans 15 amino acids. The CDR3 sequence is CASSLAAGGTYEQYF. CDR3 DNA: TGTGCCAGCAGCTTAGCCGCGGGTGGGACCTACGAGCAGTACTTC.

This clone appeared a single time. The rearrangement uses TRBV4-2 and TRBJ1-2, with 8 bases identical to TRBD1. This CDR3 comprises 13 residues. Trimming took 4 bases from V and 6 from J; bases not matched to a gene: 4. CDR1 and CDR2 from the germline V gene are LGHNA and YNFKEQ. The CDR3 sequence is CASSPGQVDGYTF. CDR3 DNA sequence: TGTGCCAGCAGCCCGGGACAGGTGGATGGCTACACCTTC.